This TCR beta chain originates from a study of blood T cells in healthy people across ages. Findings and limits, study-wide: Researchers said unsorted PBMCs prevented a conclusive naive versus antigen-experienced comparison. Considered underestimates were the diversity estimates obtained from one million T cells.

The length of the CDR3 is 16 residues. The germline V gene encodes CDR1 LGHDT and CDR2 YNNKEL (reference sequence). With 0 bases clipped from V and 5 bases from J, the junction kept 10 bases outside the gene matches. With a J-beta primer mix and a sample-barcoded 5' primer, a second PCR ran roughly 6 to 11 cycles. TCRdb passed the 5' RACE reads through MiXCR, listing each CDR3 protein once. The sample contains 600,000 or so distinct CDR3 sequences, more than 20% of which appear only once. For this clonotype: Its antigen is still unknown.

Every sample had a minimum of 6 million PBMCs isolated. Sequencing used blood. This clonotype was obtained from a man aged 65-85 years in good health. The J gene is TRBJ2-7, the V gene TRBV3-1, with TRBD2 matching over 7 bases. The CDR3 loop is CASSQDGLAVFHEQYF. CDR3 DNA sequence: TGTGCCAGCAGCCAAGATGGCCTAGCGGTCTTCCACGAGCAGTACTTC.